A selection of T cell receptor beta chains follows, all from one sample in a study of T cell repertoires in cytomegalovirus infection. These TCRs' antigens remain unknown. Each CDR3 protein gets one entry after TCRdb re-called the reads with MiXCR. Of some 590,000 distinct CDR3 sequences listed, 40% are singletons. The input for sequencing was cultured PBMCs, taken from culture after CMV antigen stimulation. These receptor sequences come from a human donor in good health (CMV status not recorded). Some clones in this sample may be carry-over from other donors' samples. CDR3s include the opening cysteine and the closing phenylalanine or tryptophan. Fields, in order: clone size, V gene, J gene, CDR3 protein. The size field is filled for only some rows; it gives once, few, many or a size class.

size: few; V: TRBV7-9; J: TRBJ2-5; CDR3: CASSFRRRQETQYF
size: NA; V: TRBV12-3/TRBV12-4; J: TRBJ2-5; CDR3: CASSHGARQETQYF
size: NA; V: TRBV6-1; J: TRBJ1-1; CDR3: CASLGRTLNTEAFF
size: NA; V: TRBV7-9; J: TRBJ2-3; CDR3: CASSLLVTTDTQYF
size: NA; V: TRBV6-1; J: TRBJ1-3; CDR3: CATDRASGNTIYF
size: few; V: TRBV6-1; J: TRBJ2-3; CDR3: CASKDTTDTQYF
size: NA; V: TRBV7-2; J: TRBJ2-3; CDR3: CASSWKRPADTQYF
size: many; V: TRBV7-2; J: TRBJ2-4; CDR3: CASSPSALDIQYF
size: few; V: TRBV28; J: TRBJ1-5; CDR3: CASSFRLLRKSGHNQPQHF
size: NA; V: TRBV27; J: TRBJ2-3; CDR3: CASSLSFTTDTQYF
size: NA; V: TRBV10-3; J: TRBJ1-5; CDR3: CAISESKGPTQNQPQHF
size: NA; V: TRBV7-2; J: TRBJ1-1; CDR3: CASSFLRGTNTEAFF
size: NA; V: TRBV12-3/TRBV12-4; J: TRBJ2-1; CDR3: CASSLAATGALSEQFF
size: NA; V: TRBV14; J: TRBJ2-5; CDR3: CASSQGTLPGETQYF
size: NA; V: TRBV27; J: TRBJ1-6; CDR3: CASSLYRYSPLHF
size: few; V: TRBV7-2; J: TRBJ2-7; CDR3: CASSPGQGRGEQYF
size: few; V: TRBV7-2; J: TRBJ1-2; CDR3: CASSLFFRTSGYTF
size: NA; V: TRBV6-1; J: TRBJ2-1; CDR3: CASSEGTGGTIYNEQFF
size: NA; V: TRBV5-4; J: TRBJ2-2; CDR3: CASRTNRGPNTGELFF
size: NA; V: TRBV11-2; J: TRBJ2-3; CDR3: CASRLTRGGRNTQYF
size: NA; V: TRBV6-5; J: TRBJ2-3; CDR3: CASAAGGTTDTQYF
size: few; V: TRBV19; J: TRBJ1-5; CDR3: CASSGHGTGPKPQHF
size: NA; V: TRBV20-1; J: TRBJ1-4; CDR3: CSARITRTGWGPLEKLFF
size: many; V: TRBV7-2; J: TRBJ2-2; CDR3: CASTSPGRQNTGELFF
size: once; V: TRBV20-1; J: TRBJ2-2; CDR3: CSARELAGGPGELFF
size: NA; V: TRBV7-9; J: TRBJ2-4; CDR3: CASSLATSAGAKNIQYF
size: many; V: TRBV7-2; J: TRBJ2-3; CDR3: CASRDGASTDTQYF
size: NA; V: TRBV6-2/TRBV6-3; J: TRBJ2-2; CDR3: CASSAGTGFPGELFF
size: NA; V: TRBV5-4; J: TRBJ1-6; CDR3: CASSLAGQFNSPLHF
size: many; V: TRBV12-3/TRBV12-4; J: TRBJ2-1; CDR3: CASSPGLEAYNEQFF
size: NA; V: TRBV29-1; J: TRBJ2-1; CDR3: CSGGKAGVTYNEQFF
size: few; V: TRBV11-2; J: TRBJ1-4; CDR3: CASSFFDPFPNEKLFF